These T cell receptor beta chains were read from a single sample in a study of T-cell memory formation after mild COVID-19. MiXCR was run by TCRdb on the 5' RACE reads, yielding one entry per CDR3 protein. The sample yields roughly 350,000 distinct CDR3 sequences, around 20% seen once. The sample was PBMCs or a T cell subset sorted from them (not recorded which). The source of these receptors is an adult woman who had mild COVID-19 (a few samples of this study predate the infection). Cell type and time point are not known. Both conserved end residues are trimmed from each CDR3. D genes are given only for firm matches. Size values are once, few and many counts, or a class for expanded clones, and some rows have none.

CDR3: ASSERGGSEKLF
size: NA
D: TRBD1
V: TRBV25-1

CDR3: ASSPGTVGTTDTQY
size: NA
D: TRBD1
V: TRBV5-1

CDR3: ASSVGVSTGGVTYEQY
size: NA
D: TRBD2
V: TRBV9

CDR3: SARDPRQGNQPQH
size: once
D: TRBD1
V: TRBV20-1

CDR3: ASSSASGTDFYGYT
size: NA
D: TRBD1
V: TRBV5-1

CDR3: ASSQDLAGANTGELF
size: NA
D: TRBD2
V: TRBV4-3

CDR3: ASSLATGSNQPQH
size: NA
D: TRBD1
V: TRBV7-2

CDR3: SVESVAGDYTGELF
size: many
D: TRBD2
V: TRBV29-1

CDR3: ASSPKDTHNEQF
size: few
D: NA
V: TRBV7-9

CDR3: ASSDRVGQPQH
size: NA
D: NA
V: TRBV6-4

CDR3: ASSSEQGAYT
size: few
D: TRBD1
V: TRBV7-2

CDR3: ASSLASGPKNEQF
size: few
D: NA
V: TRBV12-3/TRBV12-4

CDR3: ASRTPYSPETQY
size: few
D: NA
V: TRBV6-2/TRBV6-3

CDR3: AWNWDSLTGELF
size: NA
D: TRBD1
V: TRBV30